Listed below are T cell receptor beta chains from one sample, sequenced in a study of blood T cell repertoires in COVID-19. Profiled with immunoSEQ multiplex PCR; TCRdb holds only in-frame clones, not every one. The sample has about 140,000 clones; 88% are singletons. Sequencing was done on a sample of peripheral blood. The origin of the receptors is a man aged 60 to 75 with active or convalescent COVID-19. CDR3s include the opening cysteine and the closing phenylalanine or tryptophan. D genes are given only for firm matches. Size values are once, few and many counts, or a class for expanded clones, and some rows have none.

j_gene,abundance,d_gene,v_gene,CDR3nt,CDR3aa
TRBJ2-3,NA,TRBD2,TRBV7-2,TGTGCCAGCAGCTTAGTCGGGACTAGCGGGAGCACAGATACGCAGTATTTT,CASSLVGTSGSTDTQYF
TRBJ2-3,NA,TRBD2,TRBV5-1,TGCGCCAGCAGGCTCGGGACTAGCGGACGCACAGATACGCAGTATTTT,CASRLGTSGRTDTQYF
TRBJ1-4,NA,NA,TRBV11-2,TGTGCCAGCAGCCGAGGGGGACCGATTGAAAAACTGTTTTTT,CASSRGGPIEKLFF
TRBJ1-2,NA,NA,TRBV28,TGTGCCAGCAGTTTAAGGAGGTCAGCCGCTAACTATGGCTACACCTTC,CASSLRRSAANYGYTF
TRBJ1-6,NA,NA,TRBV7-9,TGTGCCAGCAGCTTAGGGACGGGAAGATCACCCCTCCACTTT,CASSLGTGRSPLHF
TRBJ2-3,NA,NA,TRBV7-2,TGTGCCAGCAGTGCTAGCGGCACAGATACGCAGTATTTT,CASSASGTDTQYF
TRBJ1-5,NA,NA,TRBV28,TGTGCCAGCAGCCGCGATGTGGAGCCCCAGCATTTT,CASSRDVEPQHF
TRBJ1-5,NA,TRBD1,TRBV19,TGTGCCAGTAGGGACAGGGACAGCAATCAGCCCCAGCATTTT,CASRDRDSNQPQHF
TRBJ2-5,NA,NA,TRBV28,TGTGCCAGCGGGAGGCTTAGGGAGACCCAGTACTTC,CASGRLRETQYF
TRBJ2-7,NA,NA,TRBV6-5,TGTGCCAGCGTATGGAGGTACGAGCAGTACTTC,CASVWRYEQYF
TRBJ2-1,NA,TRBD1,TRBV6-6,TGTGCCAGCAGTTCGATACAGGGGTCAGAGCAGTTCTTC,CASSSIQGSEQFF
TRBJ2-5,once,NA,TRBV29-1,TGCAGCGTTCACGGACTTTACCAAGAGACCCAGTACTTC,CSVHGLYQETQYF
TRBJ2-5,NA,TRBD1,TRBV19,TGTGCCAGTGCCAGGGGGCTACAAGAGACCCAGTACTTC,CASARGLQETQYF
TRBJ1-2,NA,NA,TRBV7-9,TGTGCCAGCAGCTTAAGGGCGGGGGATGGCTACACCTTC,CASSLRAGDGYTF
TRBJ2-7,NA,TRBD1,TRBV3-1/TRBV3-2,TGTGCCTCCCGAAGGGGGACAGGTTCCTACGAGCAGTACTTC,CASRRGTGSYEQYF
TRBJ1-4,once,NA,TRBV2,TGTGCCAGCAGTGAACCCGAGGATGAAAAACTGTTTTTT,CASSEPEDEKLFF
TRBJ2-2,NA,NA,TRBV9,TGTGCCAGCAGCGAACCTTTACAGGGAAAAGAGGTCGCCGGGGAGCTGTTTTTT,CASSEPLQGKEVAGELFF
TRBJ2-1,few,TRBD2,TRBV4-1,TGCGCCAGCAGCCCTCCACTAGCGGGGAGCTCCTACAATGAGCAGTTCTTC,CASSPPLAGSSYNEQFF
TRBJ1-5,NA,NA,TRBV14,TGTGCCAGCAGCCAAGGGTCGGCGGGCCCCCAGCATTTT,CASSQGSAGPQHF
TRBJ2-6,few,NA,TRBV19,TGTGCCAGTAGTATCGACCCCACAGGAACATTGGGGGGGGCCAACGTCCTGACTTTC,CASSIDPTGTLGGANVLTF
TRBJ1-2,NA,NA,TRBV27,TGTGCCAGCAGTTCCCGGAGCTATGGCTACACCTTC,CASSSRSYGYTF
TRBJ2-3,NA,NA,TRBV5-4,TGTGCCAGCAGCTTGGACTCCAATACGCAGTATTTT,CASSLDSNTQYF
TRBJ2-1,NA,TRBD2,TRBV29-1,TGCAGCGTACTAGCGGGCAACGACAATGAGCAGTTCTTC,CSVLAGNDNEQFF
TRBJ1-6,NA,TRBD1,TRBV28,TGTGCCAGCAGGGGGGACAGGGCAGGGTCACCCCTCCACTTT,CASRGDRAGSPLHF
TRBJ2-1,NA,NA,TRBV5-1,TGCGCCAGCAGCTTGGGACAGGCCTACAATGAGCAGTTCTTC,CASSLGQAYNEQFF
TRBJ2-7,NA,TRBD2,TRBV7-2,TGTGCCAGCAGCTTAGCAGGAACTAGCGGGAAGGTGAAGGACGAGCAGTACTTC,CASSLAGTSGKVKDEQYF
TRBJ2-3,NA,TRBD1,TRBV18,TGTGCCAGCTCACCGGACAGGGGCCGCAAGGATACGCAGTATTTT,CASSPDRGRKDTQYF
TRBJ2-1,NA,NA,TRBV20-1,TGCAGTGCTAGTAAGGCGGGATTGTACAATGAGCAGTTCTTC,CSASKAGLYNEQFF
TRBJ1-1,NA,TRBD1,TRBV9,TGTGCCAGCAGCGTGACAGGGGGCACTGAAGCTTTCTTT,CASSVTGGTEAFF
TRBJ1-3,once,NA,TRBV6-5,TGTGCCAGTACCTCCGGAGGCTCTGGAAACACCATATATTTT,CASTSGGSGNTIYF
TRBJ1-2,NA,NA,TRBV6-5,TGTGCCAGCAGCCACAGGGTACCCTCGGGATATGGCTACACCTTC,CASSHRVPSGYGYTF
TRBJ2-5,NA,TRBD2,TRBV5-1,TGCGCCAGCAGCTTCGAAAGCGGGGCCCAAGAGACCCAGTACTTC,CASSFESGAQETQYF
TRBJ2-5,NA,TRBD2,TRBV30,TGTGCCTGGACCCGCCTAGCGGGAGGGCCGGGGGAGACCCAGTACTTC,CAWTRLAGGPGETQYF
TRBJ1-6,NA,TRBD1,TRBV5-5,TGTGCCAGCAGCTTGGCCCGGGACAGGGTCTCACCCCTCCACTTT,CASSLARDRVSPLHF
TRBJ1-6,NA,NA,TRBV18,TGTGCCAGCTCACCAGGGCCCGGTAATTCACCCCTCCACTTT,CASSPGPGNSPLHF
TRBJ2-5,NA,NA,TRBV18,TGTGCCAGCTCACTGGGACTCCAAGAGACCCAGTACTTC,CASSLGLQETQYF
TRBJ2-7,NA,NA,TRBV5-1,TGCGCCAGCAGCCGGGGGGCGGTCTCCTACGAGCAGTACTTC,CASSRGAVSYEQYF
TRBJ2-1,NA,TRBD1,TRBV24-1,TGTGCCACCAGTGAGGTACAGGGGCTAGGAAATGAGCAGTTCTTC,CATSEVQGLGNEQFF
TRBJ2-1,NA,TRBD2,TRBV5-5,TGTGCCAGCAGCCCGTGGAGTTTGTGGCGGGGGAGCTCCTACAATGAGCAGTTCTTC,CASSPWSLWRGSSYNEQFF
TRBJ2-3,NA,NA,TRBV19,TGTGCCAGTAGTATAGGAGTAGACACAGATACGCAGTATTTT,CASSIGVDTDTQYF
TRBJ1-2,many,TRBD1,TRBV27,TGTGCCAGCAGTTTCACGGGACAGGGGTGGTATGGCTACACCTTC,CASSFTGQGWYGYTF
TRBJ1-2,NA,NA,TRBV3-1/TRBV3-2,TGTGCCAGCAGCCAAGGGACAGCCACCTATGGCTACACCTTC,CASSQGTATYGYTF
TRBJ1-5,NA,NA,TRBV7-6,TGTGCCTCTACTCTAGGGGCAGGGTTGGGCAATCAGCCCCAGCATTTT,CASTLGAGLGNQPQHF
TRBJ2-7,NA,NA,TRBV7-2,TGTGCCAGCAGCTTAGGTAGCGGAGCCTACGAGCAGTACTTC,CASSLGSGAYEQYF
TRBJ2-6,NA,TRBD1,TRBV14,TGTGCCAGCAGCTATCGGCGGGACAGGGGTACGTCCAACGTCCTGACTTTC,CASSYRRDRGTSNVLTF
TRBJ2-2,NA,TRBD2,TRBV5-6,TGTGCCAGCAGCTTTGGTCCAGGGACTAGGGCCACCGGGGAGCTGTTTTTT,CASSFGPGTRATGELFF
TRBJ1-4,NA,TRBD1,TRBV6-1,TGTGCCAGCAGTGAAGCCCCTGGACAGGCGGAAAAACTGTTTTTT,CASSEAPGQAEKLFF